This T cell receptor (beta chain) was sequenced during a study of blood T cell repertoires in COVID-19. About the study: COVID-19 samples collected from the United States, Italy and Spain covered acute and convalescent phases. From T cells, B-cell-depleted T cells, or PBMCs came the material, which was cDNA or gDNA.

Original processing methods: Using reference gene primer amplification, nucleated cell counts were estimated. Assay: immunoSEQ multiplex PCR; the TCRdb copy retains only in-frame clones and omits some. The V and J calls and clone size were taken over from that table, and D and trimming were inferred from the DNA. The sample gives some 460,000 clones, approximately 90% of which show up once; roughly 4% is in the top ten. In germline, CDR1 is GTSNPN, CDR2 SVGIG (reference sequence). V shed 5 bases, J shed 5 bases, and the junction held 8 bases outside the gene matches. The length of the CDR3 is 13 residues.

Sample: peripheral blood. The source of this sequence is a woman in her 30s with acute or convalescent COVID-19. The chain combines TRBV30 with TRBJ2-5; 7 bases map to TRBD2. The CDR3 here is CAWGAGVGETQYF. The CDR3 DNA reads TGTGCCTGGGGGGCGGGGGTCGGGGAGACCCAGTACTTC.